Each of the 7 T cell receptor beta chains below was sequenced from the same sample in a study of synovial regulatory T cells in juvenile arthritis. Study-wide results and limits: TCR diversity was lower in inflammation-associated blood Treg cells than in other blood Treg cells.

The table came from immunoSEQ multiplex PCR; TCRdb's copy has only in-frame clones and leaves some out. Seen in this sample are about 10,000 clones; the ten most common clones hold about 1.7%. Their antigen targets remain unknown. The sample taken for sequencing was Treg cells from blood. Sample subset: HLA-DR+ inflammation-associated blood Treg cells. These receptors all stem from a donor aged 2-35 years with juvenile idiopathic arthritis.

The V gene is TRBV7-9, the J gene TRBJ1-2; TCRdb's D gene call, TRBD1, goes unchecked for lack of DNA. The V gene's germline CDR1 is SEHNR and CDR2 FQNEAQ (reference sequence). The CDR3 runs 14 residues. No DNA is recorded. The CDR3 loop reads CASSPRQANYGYTF.

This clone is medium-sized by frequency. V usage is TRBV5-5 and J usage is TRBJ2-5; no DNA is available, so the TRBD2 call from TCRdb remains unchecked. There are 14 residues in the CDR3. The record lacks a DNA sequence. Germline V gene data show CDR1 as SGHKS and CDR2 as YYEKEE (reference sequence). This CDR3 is CASTNHGTQETQYF.

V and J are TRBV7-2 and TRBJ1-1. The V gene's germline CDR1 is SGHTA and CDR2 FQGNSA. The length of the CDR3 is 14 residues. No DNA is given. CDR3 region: CASSLAFVGTEAFF.

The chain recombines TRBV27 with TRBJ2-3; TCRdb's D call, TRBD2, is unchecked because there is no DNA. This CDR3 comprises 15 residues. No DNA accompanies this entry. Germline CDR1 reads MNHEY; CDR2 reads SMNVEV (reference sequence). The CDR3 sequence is CASGGPIGGTDTQYF.

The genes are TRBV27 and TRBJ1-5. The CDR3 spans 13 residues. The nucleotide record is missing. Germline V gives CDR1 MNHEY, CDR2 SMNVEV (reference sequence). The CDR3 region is CATGSFGNQPQHF.

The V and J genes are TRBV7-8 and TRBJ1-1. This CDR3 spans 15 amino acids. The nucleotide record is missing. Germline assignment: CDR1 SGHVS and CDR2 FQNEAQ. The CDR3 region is CASSRLEPRVTEAFF.

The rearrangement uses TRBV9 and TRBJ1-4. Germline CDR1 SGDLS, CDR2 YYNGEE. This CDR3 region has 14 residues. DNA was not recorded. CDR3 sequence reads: CASSIGTFNEKLFF.